These T cell receptor beta chains were read from a single sample in a study of blood T cell repertoires in COVID-19. Clones were read by immunoSEQ multiplex PCR, and TCRdb kept only the in-frame ones, dropping some. The repertoire has about 170,000 clones, approximately 91% of them found once; the top ten carry about 5.3%. The sample was peripheral blood. These receptors were obtained from a man aged 18 to 30 with COVID-19, enrolled during active disease. Each CDR3 is given with its conserved first and last residue. Fields, in order: V gene, D gene, J gene, clone size, CDR3 protein, CDR3 DNA. D genes are given only for firm matches. Clone size appears in some rows only: once, few, many, or a class for an expanded clone.

TRBV28	TRBD2	TRBJ2-7	NA	CASSSLAGLFSYEQYF	TGTGCCAGCAGTTCCCTAGCGGGACTCTTCTCCTACGAGCAGTACTTC
TRBV5-1	NA	TRBJ2-2	NA	CASSLETWELFF	TGCGCCAGCAGCTTGGAGACATGGGAGCTGTTTTTT
TRBV10-2	NA	TRBJ2-1	NA	CASSDGSPPHYNEQFF	TGCGCCAGCAGTGATGGTAGCCCCCCTCACTACAATGAGCAGTTCTTC
TRBV6-5	NA	TRBJ2-3	NA	CASTRRRGTDTQYF	TGTGCCAGCACCAGACGCAGGGGCACAGATACGCAGTATTTT
TRBV6-2/TRBV6-3	NA	TRBJ2-5	NA	CASSSRGRRREETQYF	TGTGCCAGCAGTTCCAGAGGACGGAGACGGGAGGAGACCCAGTACTTC
TRBV15	TRBD2	TRBJ2-3	NA	CATSRVVLAGPDTQYF	TGTGCCACCAGCAGAGTAGTCCTAGCGGGCCCAGATACGCAGTATTTT
TRBV29-1	NA	TRBJ1-2	NA	CSVWAPGDKRKGYGYTF	TGCAGCGTATGGGCGCCTGGGGATAAAAGAAAGGGGTATGGCTACACCTTC
TRBV6-4	NA	TRBJ2-1	few	CASSRVPYNEQFF	TGTGCCAGCAGTCGGGTTCCGTACAATGAGCAGTTCTTC
TRBV5-1	TRBD1	TRBJ2-7	NA	CASSFGQGVTYEQYF	TGCGCCAGCAGCTTCGGACAGGGTGTAACCTACGAGCAGTACTTC
TRBV7-9	NA	TRBJ2-3	NA	CASSPPGRGLTDTQYF	TGTGCCAGCAGCCCTCCGGGCAGGGGTCTCACAGATACGCAGTATTTT
TRBV5-6	NA	TRBJ1-2	once	CASSFGGGGYTF	TGTGCCAGCAGCTTCGGGGGAGGAGGCTACACCTTC
TRBV4-2	NA	TRBJ2-7	NA	CASSQTTLKRDEQYF	TGTGCCAGCAGCCAAACTACCCTCAAGCGGGACGAGCAGTACTTC
TRBV28	NA	TRBJ1-6	NA	CASRLAGSYNSPLHF	TGTGCCAGCAGGTTGGCGGGCTCCTATAATTCACCCCTCCACTTT
TRBV7-3	NA	TRBJ1-3	NA	CASSRDAGSGNTIYF	TGTGCCAGCAGTCGAGACGCGGGGTCTGGAAACACCATATATTTT
TRBV10-3	TRBD1	TRBJ2-7	NA	CAISIRDRGLDEQYF	TGTGCCATCAGTATCCGGGACAGGGGCTTGGACGAGCAGTACTTC
TRBV7-9	NA	TRBJ1-5	NA	CASSFQGNQPQHF	TGTGCCAGCAGCTTTCAGGGTAATCAGCCCCAGCATTTT
TRBV5-1	NA	TRBJ2-7	NA	CASSLRGSYEQYF	TGCGCCAGCAGCTTGAGGGGCTCCTACGAGCAGTACTTC
TRBV28	NA	TRBJ1-4	NA	CASSLGLNEKLLF	TGTGCCAGCAGTTTAGGGCTTAATGAAAAACTGCTTTTT
TRBV27	NA	TRBJ1-6	few	CASSLSLFSSYNSPLHF	TGTGCCAGCAGTTTATCGCTTTTCAGCTCCTATAATTCACCCCTCCACTTT
TRBV4-3	NA	TRBJ1-5	NA	CASSLGLNQPQHF	TGCGCCAGCAGCCTTGGGCTCAATCAGCCCCAGCATTTT
TRBV18	TRBD1	TRBJ2-7	few	CASSPEDRGLYEQYF	TGTGCCAGCTCACCAGAGGACAGGGGGCTATACGAGCAGTACTTC
TRBV6-1	TRBD1	TRBJ1-2	NA	CASSEADRAGYGYTF	TGTGCCAGCAGTGAAGCGGACAGGGCGGGATATGGCTACACCTTC
TRBV19	NA	TRBJ2-7	once	CASGTTGTFYEQYF	TGTGCCAGTGGAACGACAGGAACCTTCTACGAGCAGTACTTC
TRBV27	NA	TRBJ2-5	NA	CASSYRWRETQYF	TGTGCCAGCAGTTACCGGTGGCGGGAGACCCAGTACTTC
TRBV9	NA	TRBJ1-1	NA	CASSVGAQGAFF	TGTGCCAGCAGCGTAGGGGCCCAGGGTGCTTTCTTT
TRBV3-1/TRBV3-2	TRBD2	TRBJ2-7	NA	CASSPSLGLAGDFNYEQYF	TGTGCCAGCAGCCCGTCTCTGGGACTAGCGGGAGATTTCAACTACGAGCAGTACTTC
TRBV7-2	TRBD1	TRBJ1-3	NA	CASSYTGGTGNTIYF	TGTGCCAGCAGCTATACAGGGGGAACAGGAAACACCATATATTTT
TRBV7-2	TRBD2	TRBJ2-1	NA	CASSLVSRGYYNEQFF	TGTGCCAGCAGCTTAGTGTCGCGGGGGTACTACAATGAGCAGTTCTTC
TRBV7-8	TRBD2	TRBJ2-7	few	CASSLRLAGLYEQYF	TGTGCCAGCAGCTTACGGCTAGCGGGACTCTACGAGCAGTACTTC
TRBV7-2	NA	TRBJ1-5	NA	CASSFSPNQPQHF	TGTGCCAGCAGCTTCAGTCCGAATCAGCCCCAGCATTTT
TRBV10-3	NA	TRBJ2-3	NA	CAISGSGMADTQYF	TGTGCCATCAGTGGTTCAGGGATGGCAGATACGCAGTATTTT
TRBV6-6	NA	TRBJ2-5	NA	CASSYSGSPQETQYF	TGTGCCAGCAGTTACTCCGGGAGCCCCCAAGAGACCCAGTACTTC
TRBV28	NA	TRBJ1-5	NA	CASSLTGKRVRNQPQHF	TGTGCCAGCAGTTTAACAGGGAAAAGGGTTAGGAATCAGCCCCAGCATTTT
TRBV2	TRBD1	TRBJ1-2	NA	CASSETRTGGTGYTF	TGTGCCAGCAGTGAGACCCGGACAGGGGGCACAGGCTACACCTTC
TRBV27	NA	TRBJ1-5	NA	CASREAGGQPQHF	TGTGCCAGCAGGGAGGCCGGAGGTCAGCCCCAGCATTTT
TRBV2	NA	TRBJ2-7	once	CASSDGYEQYF	TGTGCCAGCAGTGACGGCTACGAGCAGTACTTC
TRBV29-1	TRBD1	TRBJ2-1	NA	CSGEGTGRYNEQFF	TGCAGCGGGGAAGGGACAGGGAGGTACAATGAGCAGTTCTTC
TRBV25-1	NA	TRBJ1-1	NA	CASTPGGRGETEAFF	TGTGCCAGCACCCCCGGAGGGAGGGGCGAAACTGAAGCTTTCTTT
TRBV5-4	NA	TRBJ1-1	once	CASSLQENTEAFF	TGTGCCAGCAGCCTACAGGAGAACACTGAAGCTTTCTTT
TRBV24-1	TRBD1	TRBJ2-7	NA	CATSDWGDRGYEQYF	TGTGCCACCAGTGATTGGGGGGACAGGGGGTACGAGCAGTACTTC
TRBV4-2	TRBD2	TRBJ2-2	NA	CASSMGLAGTGELFF	TGTGCCAGCAGTATGGGACTAGCGGGCACCGGGGAGCTGTTTTTT
TRBV21-1	NA	TRBJ2-2	NA	CASSWEGAGAGELFF	TGTGCCAGCAGCTGGGAGGGTGCAGGGGCCGGGGAGCTGTTTTTT
TRBV14	NA	TRBJ1-2	NA	CASSQSANYGYTF	TGTGCCAGCAGCCAATCAGCGAACTATGGCTACACCTTC
TRBV5-1	TRBD1	TRBJ1-4	NA	CASSTGTVNEKLHF	TGCGCCAGCAGCACCGGGACAGTAAATGAAAAACTGCATTTT
TRBV27	NA	TRBJ2-7	NA	CASSFIGSYEQYF	TGTGCCAGCAGTTTCATCGGGAGCTACGAGCAGTACTTC
TRBV7-9	TRBD1	TRBJ1-1	NA	CASSSFRTGLNTEAFF	TGTGCCAGCAGCTCCTTTAGGACAGGGCTGAACACTGAAGCTTTCTTT
TRBV28	NA	TRBJ2-1	NA	CASRTAFPAGRLIFGSYNEQFF	TGTGCCAGCAGAACAGCCTTCCCCGCGGGACGACTTATTTTCGGCTCCTACAATGAGCAGTTCTTC
TRBV7-2	TRBD1	TRBJ2-7	NA	CASSLASGRGQAYEQYF	TGTGCCAGCAGCTTAGCCTCTGGTCGGGGACAGGCCTACGAGCAGTACTTC
TRBV28	TRBD1	TRBJ1-1	NA	CASSLDRGTEAFF	TGTGCCAGCAGCCTCGACAGGGGCACTGAAGCTTTCTTT
TRBV29-1	NA	TRBJ1-2	NA	CSIRDIEVYGYTF	TGCAGCATCCGGGACATAGAGGTCTATGGCTACACCTTC
TRBV9	TRBD1	TRBJ1-5	NA	CASSQGGHLNQPQHF	TGTGCCAGCAGCCAGGGGGGACATCTCAATCAGCCCCAGCATTTT